This TCR beta chain is drawn from a study of radiation and T cells in renal cell carcinoma (dated by TCRdb to 2018 to 2021). With respect to the entire study: A total of some 51 samples underwent TCR beta sequencing, made up of some 26 tumors and roughly 27 peripheral blood samples. A total of about 4 million unique CDR3 nucleotide sequences, encoding some 2,700,000 unique CDR3 amino acid sequences, were found across all 50 or so samples.

What the research found in general, with its limitations: Higher TCR clonality was observed in irradiated tumors than in controls, with an average of roughly 50% of the repertoire accounted for by the top 100 clonotypes, compared with around 40% in nephrectomy-only tumors. Compared with control tumors, irradiated tumors had a greater number of dominant CDR3 motifs, and those motifs took up a bigger portion of the repertoire. The single-armed trial design could not address effects of radiation dose or scheduling on the TCR repertoire. Only small tumor regions of 0.8 to 1 g were available, so intratumoral heterogeneity was not captured.

The time point label for this specimen denotes: tumor resected at nephrectomy. What the treatment or condition label conveys for this sample: treatment-naive control, cytoreductive nephrectomy. Control tumors came from treatment-naive renal cell carcinoma patients who underwent cytoreductive nephrectomy without prior radiation. Renal cell carcinoma with clear cell pathology was present in all patients. Control tumors used for TCR sequencing were obtained from a handful of females and some twelve males (median age 57 years, range roughly 40 to 90) and were resected from about 2010 to 2014. Tumors were dissociated mechanically, digested with collagenase/hyaluronidase at 37 degrees C, processed in gentleMACS C tubes, and stored in liquid nitrogen. Genomic DNA for TCR sequencing was prepared using the QIAamp DNA Blood Mini Kit (Qiagen). The analyses included just those samples that passed every quality control check.

As concerns this clone: Its cognate antigen has yet to be identified. Base qualities are not provided; no much larger clone lies one nucleotide away.

TCR beta libraries were generated from genomic DNA with the immunoSEQ kit, following the manufacturer's recommendations. To prepare the libraries, a first multiplex PCR with proprietary primers was run, followed by a second PCR that added unique barcodes, and a bead cleanup was done after each round. Each sample batch included a kit-provided positive control reaction and a negative control reaction. The final libraries were assessed on an Agilent 4200 TapeStation D1000 ScreenTape, pooled by volume, and quantified by qPCR. Sequencing ran on an Illumina NextSeq500 with a MidOutput 150-cycle cartridge, using 156 Read1 and 15 Index1 cycles with kit custom primers. The pooled library was loaded at roughly 0.98 pM with an approximately 21% PhiX control spike-in. The authors processed their data as follows. Vendor-processed data were analyzed in R, and a clonotype was defined as all T cells sharing the same CDR3 nucleotide sequence. In the clone abundance analyses, frequencies were normalized to the 10,000 most abundant clones in each sample. Public T cell clones, which averaged fewer than five per sample, were removed prior to analysis. Dominant motif analysis used ImmunoMap with the PAM10 matrix, gap penalty 30 and homology threshold 0.3; motifs with cumulative frequency at least 0.01 counted as dominant. TCRdb stores this immuneACCESS table with in-frame sequences only. Part of the clones is absent; in the studies checked, under half of the shortfall reflects unresolved V genes, and no reason is known for the rest. D and trimming were read from the DNA, whereas the V and J calls and clone size are those reported in that table. For this sample the table gives around 16,000 clones, of which approximately 50% were detected only once. The ten biggest clones cover approximately 10% of the sample.

The junction shows trimming of 7 bases on V and 0 bases on J, plus 3 bases between the germline ends. The CDR3, cysteine through phenylalanine, is 11 amino acids long. Only CDR3 DNA is held: 33 bases, read in frame from base 1. As encoded in the germline V gene, CDR1 is MNHEY while CDR2 is SVGAGI. The TCR originated in a man aged 50-60 years with renal cell carcinoma. The material was tumor tissue, obtained from a patient whose treatment was nephrectomy without radiotherapy. Recombination connected TRBV6-5 to TRBJ1-1; the D gene identity is not certain. The sequenced DNA: TGTGCCAGCATAATGAACACTGAAGCTTTCTTT. It encodes CASIMNTEAFF.